Sequencing of this TCR beta chain was carried out in a study of blood T cell repertoires in COVID-19. Generated by immunoSEQ multiplex PCR, the TCRdb table keeps only in-frame clones and is missing some. The sample lists some 280,000 clones, around 86% occurring once. The source is a woman between 40 and 50 years old who had recovered from COVID-19. Sequencing input: peripheral blood.

The CDR3 here is CASSPWTSGVQETQYF. CDR3 sequence (DNA): TGTGCCAGCAGCCCGTGGACTAGCGGGGTCCAAGAGACCCAGTACTTC. The rearrangement joins TRBV7-6 to TRBJ2-5; 12 positions agree with TRBD2. V dropped 5 bases and J dropped 1; count of bases not matched to a gene: 5. CDR1 is SGHVS and CDR2 is FNYEAQ in the germline V gene. The CDR3 has 16 amino acids.